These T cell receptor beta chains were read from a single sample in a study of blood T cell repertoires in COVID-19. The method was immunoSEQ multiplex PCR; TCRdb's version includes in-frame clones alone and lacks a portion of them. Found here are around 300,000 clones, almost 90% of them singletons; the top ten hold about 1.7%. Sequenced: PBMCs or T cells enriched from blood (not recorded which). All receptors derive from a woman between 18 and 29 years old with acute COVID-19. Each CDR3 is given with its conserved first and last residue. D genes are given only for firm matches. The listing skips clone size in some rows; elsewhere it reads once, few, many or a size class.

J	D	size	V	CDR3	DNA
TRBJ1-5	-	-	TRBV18	CASSPVGGELSNQPQHF	TGTGCCAGCTCACCCGTGGGAGGGGAGCTTAGCAATCAGCCCCAGCATTTT
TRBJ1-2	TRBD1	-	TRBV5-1	CASSLTTGGSYGYTF	TGCGCCAGCAGCTTGACCACAGGGGGCAGCTATGGCTACACCTTC
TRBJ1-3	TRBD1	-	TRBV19	CASSSLQEDREKNTIYF	TGTGCCAGTAGTAGCCTCCAAGAGGACAGGGAGAAGAACACCATATATTTT
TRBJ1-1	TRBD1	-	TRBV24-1	CATSDPGGDAEAFF	TGTGCCACCAGTGACCCAGGGGGAGACGCTGAAGCTTTCTTT
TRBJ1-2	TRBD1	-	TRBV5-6	CASFQGQGDYGYTF	TGTGCCAGCTTCCAAGGACAGGGTGACTATGGCTACACCTTC
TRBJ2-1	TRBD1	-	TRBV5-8	CASRDTGTGELDNEQFF	TGTGCCAGCAGGGATACCGGGACAGGAGAGTTAGACAATGAGCAGTTCTTC
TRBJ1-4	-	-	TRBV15	CATSSGEHREKLFF	TGTGCCACCAGCAGTGGAGAACATCGTGAAAAACTGTTTTTT
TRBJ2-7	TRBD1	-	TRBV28	CASSQQGSYYEQYF	TGTGCCAGCAGCCAACAGGGGTCTTACTACGAGCAGTACTTC
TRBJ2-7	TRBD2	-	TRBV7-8	CASSPLERGLASVGTYEQYF	TGTGCCAGCAGCCCTCTCGAGAGGGGACTAGCTTCCGTCGGGACCTACGAGCAGTACTTC
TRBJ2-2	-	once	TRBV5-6	CASSLGGLSGTGELFF	TGTGCCAGCAGCTTGGGCGGGCTAAGCGGCACCGGGGAGCTGTTTTTT
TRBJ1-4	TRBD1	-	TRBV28	CASSPGGTGNEKLFF	TGTGCCAGCAGCCCAGGAGGGACAGGGAATGAAAAACTGTTTTTT
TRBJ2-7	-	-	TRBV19	CASSIGGPSYEQYF	TGTGCCAGTAGTATTGGGGGCCCGAGCTACGAGCAGTACTTC
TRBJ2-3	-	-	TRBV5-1	CASSLVLPTDTQYF	TGCGCCAGCAGCTTGGTACTACCCACAGATACGCAGTATTTT
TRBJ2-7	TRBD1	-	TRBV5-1	CASSPTGQGSYEQYF	TGCGCCAGCAGCCCCACCGGACAGGGATCCTACGAGCAGTACTTC